This T cell receptor (beta chain) was captured by sequencing in a study of Ad26.COV2.S vaccination and SARS-CoV-2 variants (dated by TCRdb to about 2021). Study-wide context: Vaccine-arm donors came from COV1001, a multicentre, randomized, double-blind, placebo-controlled phase I-IIa trial of Ad26.COV2.S in healthy adults. Dosing of Ad26.COV2.S was intramuscular, at either 5x10^10 or 1x10^11 viral particles, delivered as one shot or as two shots spaced 56 days apart. TCRbeta repertoire sequencing served as the tool for gauging how specific and how broad the SARS-CoV-2-reactive T cell receptors were following Ad26.COV2.S vaccination. A total of 32 samples were included in the TCR-sequenced set, comprising some 20 Ad26.COV2.S vaccine recipients, 5 placebo recipients and 8 SARS-CoV-2 convalescent individuals. Participants in the trial were split at random into five groups of five each, receiving low-dose or high-dose Ad26.COV2.S once or twice, or else placebo on both occasions. Throughout the experiments and outcome assessment, investigators stayed blinded to trial group allocation.

The treatment or condition label here, explained by the study, means: about 20 received Ad26.COV2.S at low or high dose, single or two shots; about 5 received placebo; per-sample allocation not given. For vaccine and placebo recipients, repertoires were sequenced using samples collected on day 63 after the first injection. Between 29 July and 7 August 2020, Cohort 1b enrolled 25 adults aged 18-55 years at one site in Boston, USA. As a vaccine, Ad26.COV2.S was a replication-incompetent adenovirus type 26 vector that expressed a prefusion-stabilized SARS-CoV-2 spike protein derived from the original Wuhan strain. Here is what the overall study found, with its caveats: The study lacked the statistical power to compare responses across vaccine doses or regimens. Vaccine and placebo recipients had comparable non-spike TCR breadth, which fits with the vaccine containing only spike. After vaccination, substantial breadth of spike-specific CD8+ and CD4+ T cell responses was reported. Compared with placebo recipients, Ad26.COV2.S recipients showed higher spike-specific TCR breadth (P = 0.0014). The authors noted that total T cell responses may have been underestimated by the TCR breadth and depth analyses.

From a lookup of the germline V gene, CDR1 and CDR2 are MNHEY and SVGAGI. After removal of 5 bases from V and 4 bases from J, the junction retains 2 bases not matched to a gene. The CDR3 runs 13 amino acids, cysteine and phenylalanine included. CDR3 DNA is the only sequence kept; it has 39 bases, read in frame from the first base. In the case of this clone: Its binding antigen is unknown. Base-call qualities are not available, and no considerably larger clone is one nucleotide away.

The immunoSEQ Assay was the method used to sequence TCRbeta CDR3 regions. After extraction, genomic DNA underwent amplification by bias-controlled multiplex PCR, followed by high-throughput sequencing. Per the original workflow: To quantify the absolute abundance of every unique TCRbeta CDR3 region, sequences were collapsed and filtered. T cell fraction was estimated by normalizing TCRbeta template counts to usable DNA, with usable DNA measured through amplification of reference genes found in all nucleated cells. Repertoire TCRs were annotated as SARS-CoV-2-specific by exact matching of V gene, CDR3 amino acid sequence and J gene to a known reactive TCR set. The reference SARS-CoV-2 TCR set came from MIRA and was filtered for enrichment in COVID-19-positive ImmuneCODE repertoires, removing public or cross-reactive TCRs. Based on the MIRA antigens, annotated TCRs were further analysed at the level of specific ORF or position within ORF. Depth was the summed frequency of annotated unique rearrangements, while breadth was defined as annotated unique rearrangements over total unique productive rearrangements. Two-sided Wilcoxon rank-sum tests were used to compare TCR breadth between groups. Entries here come from immuneACCESS through TCRdb and include only in-frame sequences with V and J called. Some clones fail to appear in such tables; in the studies checked, an unresolved V gene covers under half of the shortfall, and the cause of the remainder is unknown. V, J and clone size are taken as reported in that table, and D and trimming were inferred from the DNA itself. In all, the sample holds approximately 480,000 clones, and around nine tenths of those were seen once. The ten largest clones represent around 13% of the sample.

The receptor comes from a person aged 18-60 years who received the Ad26.COV2.S COVID-19 vaccine or a placebo. The V gene is TRBV6-5 and the J gene is TRBJ1-1; TRBD1 lines up with 9 middle nucleotides. Sequenced here: peripheral blood, sampled in a trial of Ad26.COV2.S vaccine versus placebo. The sequence in DNA is TGTGCCAGCAGTACGGACAGGGGCACTGAAGCTTTCTTT. Its protein reads: CASSTDRGTEAFF.